This TCR beta chain stems from a study of Ad26.COV2.S vaccination and SARS-CoV-2 variants. Study-level background: Donor got 5x10^10 or 1x10^11 viral particles of Ad26.COV2.S. General observations from the study: Vaccine and placebo recipients had similar non-spike TCR breadth.

Treatment defined: some 20 received Ad26.COV2.S at low or high dose, single or two shots; roughly five received placebo; per-sample allocation not given. Sampling happened 63 days after the first vaccine or placebo injection. As for this clone: What it binds is not known.

The CDR3 consists of 14 residues. V was trimmed by 1 base and J by 1 base, leaving 8 bases between them. Germline CDR1 and CDR2: SGHRS and YFSETQ. This table comes from immunoSEQ multiplex PCR, and its TCRdb copy is limited to in-frame clones, with some not included. Of 300,000 to 400,000 clones listed, roughly nine tenths were seen once; the top ten hold 6.4%. The clonotype comes from a person between 18 and 65 years old who received the Ad26.COV2.S COVID-19 vaccine or a placebo. The V and J genes are TRBV5-1 and TRBJ1-1, with D perhaps matching TRBD1 (5 bases). Sequencing used peripheral blood, obtained in a trial of Ad26.COV2.S vaccine versus placebo. The CDR3 spells CASSLPTGNTEAFF. CDR3 bases: TGCGCCAGCAGCTTGCCAACAGGGAACACTGAAGCTTTCTTT.